These T cell receptor beta chains were read from a single sample in a study of blood T cell repertoires in COVID-19. Sequencing used immunoSEQ multiplex PCR; TCRdb keeps in-frame clones, though not all of them. In the table there are approximately 45,000 clones, around 88% of which are singletons. Sequenced: peripheral blood. The origin of the receptors is a woman of 80 years or more with acute or convalescent COVID-19. CDR3s include the opening cysteine and the closing phenylalanine or tryptophan. D genes are given only for firm matches. Part of the rows lack a size; the others show once, few, many or a class for expanded clones.

TRBV5-5,-,TRBD2,TRBJ2-3,CASRPGLAGGGADTQYF,TGTGCCAGCAGACCGGGACTAGCGGGGGGCGGGGCAGATACGCAGTATTTT
TRBV4-1,-,TRBD1,TRBJ2-2,CASSLRQGQNTGELFF,TGCGCCAGCAGCTTACGACAGGGACAGAACACCGGGGAGCTGTTTTTT
TRBV29-1,-,-,TRBJ2-7,CSVGQGFNEQYF,TGCAGCGTAGGGCAGGGGTTCAACGAGCAGTACTTC
TRBV12-3/TRBV12-4,-,TRBD1,TRBJ2-5,CASSGQGGETQYF,TGTGCCAGCAGTGGACAGGGGGGGGAGACCCAGTACTTC
TRBV12-3/TRBV12-4,-,-,TRBJ1-5,CASSRGGQPQHF,TGTGCCAGCTCAAGGGGGGGACAGCCCCAGCATTTT
TRBV7-2,-,TRBD1,TRBJ1-5,CASSFLRDSSNQPQHF,TGTGCCAGCAGCTTCCTTAGGGACAGTAGCAATCAGCCCCAGCATTTT
TRBV10-3,-,TRBD1,TRBJ1-5,CAISTGQGQEPQHF,TGTGCCATCAGTACGGGACAGGGGCAGGAGCCCCAGCATTTT
TRBV25-1,-,-,TRBJ1-2,CASSEAGFLGYTF,TGTGCCAGCAGTGAGGCGGGGTTTTTAGGCTACACCTTC
TRBV7-3,-,-,TRBJ2-7,CASSLNAGPSYEQYF,TGTGCCAGCAGCTTAAATGCAGGGCCCTCCTACGAGCAGTACTTC
TRBV11-2,-,-,TRBJ1-2,CASSPSQNYGYTF,TGTGCCAGCAGCCCGTCACAGAACTATGGCTACACCTTC
TRBV10-3,-,TRBD1,TRBJ1-2,CAIRTDRGLDGYTF,TGTGCCATCAGAACCGACAGGGGGCTTGATGGCTACACCTTC
TRBV5-1,-,-,TRBJ1-3,CASSLTGYEGVGNTIYF,TGCGCCAGCAGCTTGACGGGATATGAGGGGGTTGGAAACACCATATATTTT
TRBV21-1,-,-,TRBJ2-7,CASSVPGNYEQYF,TGTGCCAGCAGCGTACCGGGTAACTACGAGCAGTACTTC
TRBV19,-,-,TRBJ1-2,CASNLSGGRYGYTF,TGTGCCAGTAACCTGAGTGGAGGCCGGTATGGCTACACCTTC
TRBV7-7,-,-,TRBJ2-5,CASSLAVAGQTQYF,TGTGCTAGCAGCTTAGCGGTGGCTGGGCAGACCCAGTACTTC
TRBV30,-,TRBD1,TRBJ1-3,CAWKGGFSGNTIYF,TGTGCCTGGAAAGGGGGCTTCTCTGGAAACACCATATATTTT
TRBV5-5,-,TRBD1,TRBJ2-3,CASSPTGGRDTQYF,TGTGCCAGCAGTCCGACAGGGGGCCGAGATACGCAGTATTTT
TRBV19,-,TRBD1,TRBJ1-2,CASSRDRGVGDGYTF,TGTGCCAGCTCTAGGGACAGGGGAGTGGGTGATGGCTACACCTTC
TRBV3-1/TRBV3-2,-,-,TRBJ2-5,CASRNVGTRETQYF,TGTGCCAGCAGAAACGTCGGGACAAGAGAGACCCAGTACTTC
TRBV27,-,TRBD1,TRBJ1-4,CASSFQGENEKLFF,TGTGCCAGCAGTTTTCAGGGGGAGAATGAAAAACTGTTTTTT
TRBV3-1/TRBV3-2,-,-,TRBJ1-6,CASSQSPDSYNSPLHF,TGTGCCAGCAGCCAATCCCCCGACAGCTATAATTCACCCCTCCACTTT
TRBV7-2,-,-,TRBJ2-5,CASSLVPQETQYF,TGTGCCAGCAGCTTAGTTCCCCAGGAGACCCAGTACTTC
TRBV3-1/TRBV3-2,-,TRBD1,TRBJ1-1,CASSHPTGIFSTEAFF,TGTGCCAGCAGCCACCCGACAGGGATTTTTAGCACTGAAGCTTTCTTT
TRBV6-5,-,-,TRBJ2-5,CASSYEETQYF,TGTGCCAGCAGTTATGAGGAGACCCAGTACTTC
TRBV6-4,-,TRBD2,TRBJ2-3,CASSDSGTSGGFSTDTQYF,TGTGCCAGCAGTGACTCTGGGACTAGCGGGGGCTTTAGCACAGATACGCAGTATTTT
TRBV10-1,-,-,TRBJ2-5,CASSRSVEETQYF,TGCGCCAGCAGCCGATCGGTGGAAGAGACCCAGTACTTC
TRBV5-6,few,TRBD1,TRBJ1-2,CASSYPPPTGEGYGYTF,TGTGCCAGCAGCTACCCCCCCCCGACAGGGGAAGGCTATGGCTACACCTTC
TRBV12-5,-,TRBD1,TRBJ2-2,CASGLKQGARTGELFF,TGTGCTAGTGGGCTCAAACAGGGGGCGCGAACCGGGGAGCTGTTTTTT
TRBV5-1,-,TRBD2,TRBJ2-1,CASSQGESGGLDEQFF,TGCGCCAGCAGCCAGGGTGAGAGCGGGGGGCTCGATGAGCAGTTCTTC
TRBV7-9,-,TRBD2,TRBJ2-2,CASRVTSGGLNTGELFF,TGTGCCAGCAGGGTTACTAGCGGGGGGTTGAACACCGGGGAGCTGTTTTTT
TRBV7-2,-,-,TRBJ1-1,CASSLAGGQNTEAFF,TGTGCCAGCAGCTTAGCGGGAGGGCAGAACACTGAAGCTTTCTTT
TRBV5-5,-,-,TRBJ2-7,CASSTQGGPYEQYF,TGTGCCAGCAGCACCCAGGGAGGCCCCTACGAGCAGTACTTC
TRBV10-1,-,-,TRBJ1-1,CASSEARDPGTEAFF,TGCGCCAGCAGTGAGGCGCGGGATCCTGGCACTGAAGCTTTCTTT
TRBV9,-,TRBD1,TRBJ1-6,CASSVAGGYNSPLHF,TGTGCCAGCAGCGTAGCAGGGGGCTATAATTCACCCCTCCACTTT
TRBV11-2,-,-,TRBJ2-5,CASSSLNPRIRYQETQYF,TGTGCCAGCAGCTCCCTTAACCCTCGAATCAGGTACCAAGAGACCCAGTACTTC
TRBV29-1,few,TRBD1,TRBJ1-1,CSVVVFRVGTENTEAFF,TGCAGCGTTGTAGTATTTCGGGTGGGGACAGAGAACACTGAAGCTTTCTTT
TRBV3-1/TRBV3-2,-,-,TRBJ2-7,CASSRNPSGYEQYF,TGTGCCAGCAGCCGGAACCCCTCAGGCTACGAGCAGTACTTC
TRBV5-1,few,TRBD1,TRBJ2-2,CASSLVWTGGLNTGELFF,TGCGCCAGCAGCTTGGTTTGGACAGGGGGCTTGAACACCGGGGAGCTGTTTTTT
TRBV6-5,-,-,TRBJ2-7,CASRQNYAQYF,TGTGCCAGTCGACAGAACTACGCGCAGTACTTC
TRBV7-3,-,TRBD2,TRBJ2-3,CASSFEWRGGADTQYF,TGTGCCAGCAGCTTTGAGTGGCGGGGGGGCGCAGATACGCAGTATTTT
TRBV6-5,-,TRBD1,TRBJ1-2,CASSAGTGGKYGYTF,TGTGCCAGCAGCGCCGGGACAGGGGGCAAGTATGGCTACACCTTC
TRBV14,-,TRBD1,TRBJ2-2,CASSQWTGVNTGELFF,TGTGCCAGCAGCCAGTGGACAGGGGTCAACACCGGGGAGCTGTTTTTT
TRBV27,-,-,TRBJ1-6,CASSRLTNSPLHF,TGTGCCAGCAGCCGCCTAACTAATTCACCCCTCCACTTT
TRBV19,-,-,TRBJ1-1,CASSIAPGKAFF,TGTGCCAGTAGTATAGCTCCCGGGAAAGCTTTCTTT
TRBV19,-,TRBD1,TRBJ1-2,CASSISGDRESHTF,TGTGCCAGTAGTATAAGTGGGGACAGGGAATCGCACACCTTC
TRBV7-9,-,TRBD1,TRBJ2-5,CASRFPRGETQYF,TGTGCCAGCAGATTCCCCAGGGGGGAGACCCAGTACTTC
TRBV27,-,-,TRBJ1-5,CASSTTTTNNQPQHF,TGTGCCAGCAGTACGACGACAACAAACAATCAGCCCCAGCATTTT
TRBV24-1,-,-,TRBJ2-1,CATSDLRRSNLQFEQFF,TGTGCCACCAGTGATTTGCGGCGGAGCAACCTACAATTTGAGCAGTTCTTC
TRBV6-1,-,TRBD1,TRBJ2-3,CASSEAGGQGRDTQYF,TGTGCCAGCAGTGAAGCGGGTGGACAGGGAAGAGATACGCAGTATTTT
TRBV19,-,-,TRBJ1-2,CASSIGQVNYGYTF,TGTGCCAGTAGTATAGGGCAGGTGAACTATGGCTACACCTTC
TRBV9,-,-,TRBJ2-1,CASSPRTGGNEQFF,TGTGCCAGCAGCCCCAGGACTGGGGGGAATGAGCAGTTCTTC
TRBV19,-,-,TRBJ2-3,CASSLTRVRREDTQYF,TGTGCCAGTAGTCTCACGAGGGTTCGACGGGAAGATACGCAGTATTTT
TRBV6-1,-,TRBD2,TRBJ2-1,CASSEGLAGPYNEQFF,TGTGCCAGCAGTGAAGGACTAGCGGGGCCATACAATGAGCAGTTCTTC